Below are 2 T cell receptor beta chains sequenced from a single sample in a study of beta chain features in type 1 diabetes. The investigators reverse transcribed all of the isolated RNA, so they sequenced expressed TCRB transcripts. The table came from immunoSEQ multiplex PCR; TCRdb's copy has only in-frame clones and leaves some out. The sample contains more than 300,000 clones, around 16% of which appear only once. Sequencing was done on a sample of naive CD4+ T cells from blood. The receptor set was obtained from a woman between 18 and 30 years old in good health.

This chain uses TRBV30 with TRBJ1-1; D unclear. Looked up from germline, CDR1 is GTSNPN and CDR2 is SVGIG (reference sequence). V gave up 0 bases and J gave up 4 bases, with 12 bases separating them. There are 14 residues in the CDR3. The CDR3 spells CAWSVRDRATEAFF. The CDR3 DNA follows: TGTGCCTGGAGTGTACGGGATCGGGCCACTGAAGCTTTCTTT.

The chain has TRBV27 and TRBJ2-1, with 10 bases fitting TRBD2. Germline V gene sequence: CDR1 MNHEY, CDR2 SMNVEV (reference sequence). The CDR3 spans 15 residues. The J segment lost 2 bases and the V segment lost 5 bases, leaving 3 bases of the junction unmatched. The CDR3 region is CASSLAGAPYNEQFF. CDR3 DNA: TGTGCCAGCAGTCTAGCGGGAGCTCCCTACAATGAGCAGTTCTTC.